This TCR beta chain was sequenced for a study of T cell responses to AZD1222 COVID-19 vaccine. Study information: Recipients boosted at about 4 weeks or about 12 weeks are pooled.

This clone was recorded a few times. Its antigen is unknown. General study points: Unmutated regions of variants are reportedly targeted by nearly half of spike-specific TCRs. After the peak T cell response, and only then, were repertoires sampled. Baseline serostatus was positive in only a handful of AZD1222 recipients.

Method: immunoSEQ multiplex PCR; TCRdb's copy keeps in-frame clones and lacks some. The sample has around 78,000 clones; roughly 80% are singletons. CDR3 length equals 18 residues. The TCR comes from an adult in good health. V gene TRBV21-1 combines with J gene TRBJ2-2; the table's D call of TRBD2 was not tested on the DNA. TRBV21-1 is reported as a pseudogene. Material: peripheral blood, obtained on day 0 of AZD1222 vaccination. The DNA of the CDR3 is TGTGCCAGCAGCTCAGAGGATCTAGCGGGTACGAACACCGGGGAGCTGTTTTTT. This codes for CASSSEDLAGTNTGELFF.